This TCR beta chain was captured in a study of identical twins. The V gene end was trimmed by 11 bases and the J gene end by 5 bases; junction bases not matched to a gene: 14. Per the germline V gene, CDR1 is MNHNS and CDR2 is SASEGT. The CDR3 totals 15 residues. Whole-study findings and limits: Cord blood beta clonotypes that were abundant carried fewer insertions, and memory repertoires showed no such trend. Low generation-probability sequences were in excess among twin-shared out-of-frame alpha sequences.

Through template switching, a universal primer site was introduced, and the cDNA contained unique molecular identifiers. TCRdb fed the 5' RACE reads into MiXCR, producing one record per CDR3 protein. The sample holds approximately 890,000 distinct CDR3 sequences, approximately 13% seen once. This clonotype was counted a few times. The antigen remains unidentified. The same specimen was also included in a second study, on yellow fever vaccine responses in identical twins. As that study records: As reported, the vaccine T cell response of twins seemed partly convergent and partly personalized.

This TCR was sampled from a woman aged 18 to 35 in good health. The material sequenced was PBMCs. V usage is TRBV6-1 and J usage is TRBJ2-1, with TRBD2 matching over 8 bases. CDR3 sequence reads: CASTSGRAGDNEQFF. DNA for the CDR3: TGTGCCTCAACTAGCGGCCGCGCCGGGGACAATGAGCAGTTCTTC.